This entry concerns a single T cell receptor (beta chain). The data belong to a study of T cells in Graves' hyperthyroidism and ophthalmopathy. Study-wide background: Upon initial diagnosis and before any treatment, peripheral blood was collected.

Using RNA transcripts as the source, TCR beta CDR3 regions were amplified. In the first-round RT-PCR of the TCR CDR3, the HTBI primer set was used. One entry per CDR3 protein, called by TCRdb with MiXCR from the multiplex PCR reads. The sample carries roughly 400,000 distinct CDR3 sequences, approximately 25% recorded once. Germline V lookup: CDR1 SGHRS, CDR2 YFSETQ. V shed 0 bases, J shed 1 base, and the junction held 4 bases outside the gene matches. The CDR3 spans 17 residues. The source is a man in his forties or fifties with Graves' hyperthyroidism. The chain links TRBV5-1 to TRBJ2-2; 9 bases agree with TRBD1. Sample: blood. CDR3 amino acids: CASSLAPGQGNTGELFF. CDR3 nucleotides: TGCGCCAGCAGCTTGGCTCCGGGACAGGGGAACACCGGGGAGCTGTTTTTT.